A selection of T cell receptor beta chains follows, all from one sample in a study of CD8 T cells in Susac syndrome. TCRdb re-derived calls from the immunoSEQ multiplex PCR reads in MiXCR, one entry per CDR3 protein. The table includes about 140,000 distinct CDR3 sequences, around 94% detected once. Material for sequencing was CD8+ T cells from PBMCs. These TCRs come from a human donor in good health. Both conserved end residues are part of each CDR3. The D gene is left open where the match is weak. Clone size is shown for a subset of rows, as once, few, many or a class of expanded clone.

clone_size: NA; j_call: TRBJ2-5; v_call: TRBV6-2/TRBV6-3; d_call: TRBD2; cdr3_aa: CASSSSGRQETQYF; cdr3_nt: TGTGCCAGCAGTTCTAGCGGGAGGCAAGAGACCCAGTACTTC
clone_size: NA; j_call: TRBJ2-7; v_call: TRBV9; d_call: NA; cdr3_aa: CASSVAPPYEQYF; cdr3_nt: TGTGCCAGCAGCGTAGCCCCCCCCTACGAGCAGTACTTC
clone_size: NA; j_call: TRBJ2-7; v_call: TRBV6-1; d_call: TRBD2; cdr3_aa: CASSEQAGGYEQYF; cdr3_nt: TGTGCCAGCAGTGAACAAGCGGGAGGCTACGAGCAGTACTTC
clone_size: NA; j_call: TRBJ2-1; v_call: TRBV20-1; d_call: NA; cdr3_aa: CSANLLNGEQFF; cdr3_nt: TGCAGTGCTAACCTTCTAAACGGTGAGCAGTTCTTC
clone_size: NA; j_call: TRBJ2-7; v_call: TRBV5-1; d_call: NA; cdr3_aa: CASSSPGAPLDEQYF; cdr3_nt: TGCGCCAGCAGCTCCCCGGGGGCCCCCCTAGACGAGCAGTACTTC
clone_size: NA; j_call: TRBJ1-5; v_call: TRBV3-1; d_call: NA; cdr3_aa: CASPPDYQPQHF; cdr3_nt: TGTGCCAGCCCACCGGACTACCAGCCCCAGCATTTT
clone_size: NA; j_call: TRBJ1-1; v_call: TRBV12-3/TRBV12-4; d_call: TRBD1; cdr3_aa: CASTLGGYTEAFF; cdr3_nt: TGTGCCAGCACCCTAGGGGGCTACACTGAAGCTTTCTTT
clone_size: NA; j_call: TRBJ2-1; v_call: TRBV20-1; d_call: TRBD2; cdr3_aa: CSARRLAGYNEQFF; cdr3_nt: TGCAGTGCTAGGAGGCTAGCGGGGTACAATGAGCAGTTCTTC
clone_size: once; j_call: TRBJ2-7; v_call: TRBV9; d_call: NA; cdr3_aa: CASSVAAGEPSYEQYF; cdr3_nt: TGTGCCAGCAGCGTAGCTGCCGGGGAGCCCTCCTACGAGCAGTACTTC
clone_size: NA; j_call: TRBJ2-1; v_call: TRBV13; d_call: NA; cdr3_aa: CASSSYNHNEQFF; cdr3_nt: TGTGCCAGCAGCTCATACAACCACAATGAGCAGTTCTTC
clone_size: NA; j_call: TRBJ1-1; v_call: TRBV12-5; d_call: NA; cdr3_aa: CASGSGTEAFF; cdr3_nt: TGTGCTAGTGGTTCCGGGACTGAAGCTTTCTTT
clone_size: NA; j_call: TRBJ2-2; v_call: TRBV28; d_call: NA; cdr3_aa: CASRPGANTGELFF; cdr3_nt: TGTGCCAGCAGGCCAGGGGCGAACACCGGGGAGCTGTTTTTT
clone_size: NA; j_call: TRBJ2-1; v_call: TRBV29-1; d_call: TRBD1; cdr3_aa: CSVVGTGVEQFF; cdr3_nt: TGCAGCGTTGTCGGGACAGGGGTTGAGCAGTTCTTC
clone_size: NA; j_call: TRBJ2-4; v_call: TRBV12-3/TRBV12-4; d_call: NA; cdr3_aa: CASSLGGAGLAKNIQYF; cdr3_nt: TGTGCCAGCAGTTTAGGGGGGGCAGGGCTAGCCAAAAACATTCAGTACTTC
clone_size: NA; j_call: TRBJ1-1; v_call: TRBV20-1; d_call: NA; cdr3_aa: CSADPSGANTEAFF; cdr3_nt: TGCAGTGCTGACCCCTCGGGGGCGAACACTGAAGCTTTCTTT
clone_size: NA; j_call: TRBJ2-3; v_call: TRBV20-1; d_call: TRBD2; cdr3_aa: CSARDGTSGMDTQYF; cdr3_nt: TGCAGTGCTAGAGACGGGACTAGCGGGATGGATACGCAGTATTTT
clone_size: once; j_call: TRBJ2-1; v_call: TRBV4-3; d_call: NA; cdr3_aa: CASSQISGGEQFF; cdr3_nt: TGCGCCAGCAGCCAGATTAGCGGAGGGGAGCAGTTCTTC
clone_size: NA; j_call: TRBJ1-2; v_call: TRBV30; d_call: TRBD1; cdr3_aa: CAWNLGQAIGLGYTF; cdr3_nt: TGTGCCTGGAACCTTGGACAGGCTATTGGGCTAGGCTACACCTTC
clone_size: NA; j_call: TRBJ1-2; v_call: TRBV27; d_call: NA; cdr3_aa: CASSAGPGRYTF; cdr3_nt: TGTGCCAGCAGTGCAGGTCCGGGACGCTACACCTTC
clone_size: NA; j_call: TRBJ2-7; v_call: TRBV30; d_call: NA; cdr3_aa: CAWGDNSYEQYF; cdr3_nt: TGTGCCTGGGGTGACAACTCCTACGAGCAGTACTTC
clone_size: NA; j_call: TRBJ2-1; v_call: TRBV5-4; d_call: TRBD2; cdr3_aa: CASSWGASGKVDDEQFF; cdr3_nt: TGTGCCAGCAGCTGGGGGGCTAGCGGGAAAGTAGACGATGAGCAGTTCTTC
clone_size: NA; j_call: TRBJ1-1; v_call: TRBV20-1; d_call: NA; cdr3_aa: CSAPAGVIEAFF; cdr3_nt: TGCAGTGCCCCGGCGGGTGTAATTGAAGCTTTCTTT
clone_size: NA; j_call: TRBJ2-7; v_call: TRBV20-1; d_call: TRBD1; cdr3_aa: CSAAEDRVYEQYF; cdr3_nt: TGCAGTGCTGCCGAGGACAGGGTCTACGAGCAGTACTTC
clone_size: NA; j_call: TRBJ2-1; v_call: TRBV29-1; d_call: NA; cdr3_aa: CSVVSGAGLYNEQFF; cdr3_nt: TGCAGCGTTGTGTCAGGGGCGGGGCTATACAATGAGCAGTTCTTC
clone_size: few; j_call: TRBJ1-5; v_call: TRBV28; d_call: NA; cdr3_aa: CASSSRGAGQPQHF; cdr3_nt: TGTGCCAGCAGTTCGCGGGGGGCGGGACAGCCCCAGCATTTT
clone_size: once; j_call: TRBJ2-6; v_call: TRBV7-2; d_call: NA; cdr3_aa: CASSLVGGANVLTF; cdr3_nt: TGTGCCAGCAGCTTAGTAGGTGGGGCCAACGTCCTGACTTTC
clone_size: NA; j_call: TRBJ2-3; v_call: TRBV20-1; d_call: TRBD2; cdr3_aa: CSAGLAGGADTQYF; cdr3_nt: TGCAGTGCAGGACTAGCGGGAGGGGCAGATACGCAGTATTTT
clone_size: few; j_call: TRBJ2-1; v_call: TRBV6-2/TRBV6-3; d_call: NA; cdr3_aa: CASSVYNEQFF; cdr3_nt: TGTGCCAGCTCGGTCTACAATGAGCAGTTCTTC
clone_size: NA; j_call: TRBJ2-7; v_call: TRBV9; d_call: NA; cdr3_aa: CASSLGGLIEQYF; cdr3_nt: TGTGCCAGCAGCCTCGGAGGCCTCATCGAGCAGTACTTC
clone_size: NA; j_call: TRBJ2-7; v_call: TRBV7-2; d_call: NA; cdr3_aa: CASSQNYVTYEQYF; cdr3_nt: TGTGCCAGCAGCCAGAACTACGTCACCTACGAGCAGTACTTC
clone_size: NA; j_call: TRBJ2-5; v_call: TRBV29-1; d_call: NA; cdr3_aa: CSVPQGGTQYF; cdr3_nt: TGCAGCGTTCCCCAGGGGGGGACCCAGTACTTC
clone_size: NA; j_call: TRBJ2-3; v_call: TRBV29-1; d_call: TRBD1; cdr3_aa: CSAMTGTDTQYF; cdr3_nt: TGCAGCGCGATGACAGGGACAGATACGCAGTATTTT
clone_size: NA; j_call: TRBJ2-7; v_call: TRBV20-1; d_call: TRBD1; cdr3_aa: CGVGTVTYEQYF; cdr3_nt: TGCGGCGTAGGGACAGTAACCTACGAGCAGTACTTC
clone_size: NA; j_call: TRBJ1-2; v_call: TRBV27; d_call: NA; cdr3_aa: CASSLSRRGTLYYGYTF; cdr3_nt: TGTGCCAGCAGTTTATCGAGGCGGGGGACCCTCTACTATGGCTACACCTTC
clone_size: NA; j_call: TRBJ2-7; v_call: TRBV24-1; d_call: TRBD2; cdr3_aa: CARTTRTSKDYEQYF; cdr3_nt: TGTGCCAGAACAACACGGACTAGTAAGGACTACGAGCAGTACTTC
clone_size: NA; j_call: TRBJ2-5; v_call: TRBV27; d_call: TRBD2; cdr3_aa: CASSPTSGETQYF; cdr3_nt: TGTGCCAGCAGTCCCACTAGCGGAGAGACCCAGTACTTC
clone_size: NA; j_call: TRBJ2-1; v_call: TRBV12-3/TRBV12-4; d_call: TRBD2; cdr3_aa: CATSEAGVHNEQFF; cdr3_nt: TGTGCCACAAGCGAGGCGGGAGTTCACAATGAGCAGTTCTTC
clone_size: NA; j_call: TRBJ2-5; v_call: TRBV27; d_call: NA; cdr3_aa: CASSFSPDRQETQYF; cdr3_nt: TGTGCCAGCAGTTTCTCTCCCGATAGGCAAGAGACCCAGTACTTC
clone_size: NA; j_call: TRBJ1-5; v_call: TRBV7-9; d_call: NA; cdr3_aa: CASSLPGGNQPQHF; cdr3_nt: TGTGCCAGCAGCTTGCCAGGGGGCAATCAGCCCCAGCATTTT
clone_size: NA; j_call: TRBJ2-1; v_call: TRBV6-5; d_call: NA; cdr3_aa: CATLSAGSGNEQFF; cdr3_nt: TGTGCCACTCTATCGGCAGGGAGTGGAAATGAGCAGTTCTTC
clone_size: NA; j_call: TRBJ2-1; v_call: TRBV25-1; d_call: TRBD2; cdr3_aa: CASGLAGYEQFF; cdr3_nt: TGTGCCAGTGGACTAGCGGGATATGAGCAGTTCTTC
clone_size: NA; j_call: TRBJ2-5; v_call: TRBV3-1; d_call: NA; cdr3_aa: CASSQAVTGYQETQYF; cdr3_nt: TGTGCCAGCAGCCAGGCGGTAACGGGCTACCAAGAGACCCAGTACTTC
clone_size: NA; j_call: TRBJ2-2; v_call: TRBV20-1; d_call: NA; cdr3_aa: CSARILKGSYTGELFF; cdr3_nt: TGCAGTGCCCGGATACTGAAGGGGAGTTACACCGGGGAGCTGTTTTTT
clone_size: NA; j_call: TRBJ2-7; v_call: TRBV7-9; d_call: NA; cdr3_aa: CASSPESGSPYEQYF; cdr3_nt: TGTGCCAGCAGCCCAGAGTCGGGATCCCCCTACGAGCAGTACTTC
clone_size: NA; j_call: TRBJ2-5; v_call: TRBV29-1; d_call: NA; cdr3_aa: CSVEGEEETQYF; cdr3_nt: TGCAGCGTTGAGGGTGAGGAAGAGACCCAGTACTTC
clone_size: NA; j_call: TRBJ2-7; v_call: TRBV7-2; d_call: NA; cdr3_aa: CASSFGTSFGEQYF; cdr3_nt: TGTGCCAGCAGCTTCGGGACATCCTTCGGCGAGCAGTACTTC
clone_size: once; j_call: TRBJ2-1; v_call: TRBV11-3; d_call: TRBD2; cdr3_aa: CASSELGGSGEQFF; cdr3_nt: TGTGCCAGCAGCGAGCTAGGCGGGAGTGGTGAGCAGTTCTTC
clone_size: NA; j_call: TRBJ2-1; v_call: TRBV24-1; d_call: NA; cdr3_aa: CATSDQDSNEQFF; cdr3_nt: TGTGCCACCAGCGACCAGGATTCCAATGAGCAGTTCTTC